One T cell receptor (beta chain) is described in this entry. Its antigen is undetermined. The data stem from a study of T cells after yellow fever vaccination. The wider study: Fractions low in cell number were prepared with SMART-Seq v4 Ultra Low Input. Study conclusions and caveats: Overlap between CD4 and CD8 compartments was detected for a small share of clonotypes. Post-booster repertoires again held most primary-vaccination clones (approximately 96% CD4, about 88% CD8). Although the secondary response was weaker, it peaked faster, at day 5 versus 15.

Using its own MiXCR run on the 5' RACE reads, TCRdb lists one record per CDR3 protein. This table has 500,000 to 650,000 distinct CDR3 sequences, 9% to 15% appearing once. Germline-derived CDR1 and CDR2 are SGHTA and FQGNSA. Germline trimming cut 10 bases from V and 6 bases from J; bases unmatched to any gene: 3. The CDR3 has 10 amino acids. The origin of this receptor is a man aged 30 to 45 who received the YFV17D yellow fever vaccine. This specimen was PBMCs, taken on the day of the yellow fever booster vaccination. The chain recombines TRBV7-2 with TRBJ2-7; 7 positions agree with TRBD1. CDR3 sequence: CANPGGEQYF. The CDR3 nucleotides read TGTGCCAACCCAGGGGGCGAGCAGTACTTC.